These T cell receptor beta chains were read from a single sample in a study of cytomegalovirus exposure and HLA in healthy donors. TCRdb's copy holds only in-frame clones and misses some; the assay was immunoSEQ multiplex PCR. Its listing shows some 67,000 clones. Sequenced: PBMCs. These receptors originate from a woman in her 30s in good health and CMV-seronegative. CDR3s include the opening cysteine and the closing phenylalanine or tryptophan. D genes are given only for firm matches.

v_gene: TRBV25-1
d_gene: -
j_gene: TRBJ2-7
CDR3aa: CASSEELYEQYF
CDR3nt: TGTGCCAGCAGTGAAGAGTTATACGAGCAGTACTTC

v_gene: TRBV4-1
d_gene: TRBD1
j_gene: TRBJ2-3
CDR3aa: CASSQGIGQGATDTQYF
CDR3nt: TGCGCCAGCAGCCAAGGCATTGGACAGGGGGCGACAGATACGCAGTATTTT

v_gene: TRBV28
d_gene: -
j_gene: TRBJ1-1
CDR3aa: CASSGNQGRVTEAFF
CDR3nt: TGTGCCAGCAGTGGAAACCAGGGGAGGGTCACTGAAGCTTTCTTT

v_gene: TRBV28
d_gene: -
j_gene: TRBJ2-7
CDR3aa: CASSSRVALYEQYF
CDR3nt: TGTGCCAGCAGTTCCAGGGTTGCGCTCTACGAGCAGTACTTC

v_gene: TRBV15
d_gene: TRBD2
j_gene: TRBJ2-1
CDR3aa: CATSRLVAGEGDEQFF
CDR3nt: TGTGCCACCAGCAGACTAGTAGCGGGAGAGGGCGATGAGCAGTTCTTC

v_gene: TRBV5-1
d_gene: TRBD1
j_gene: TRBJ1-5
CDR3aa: CASSLGRGDDQPQHF
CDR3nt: TGCGCCAGCAGCTTGGGCAGGGGGGACGATCAGCCCCAGCATTTT

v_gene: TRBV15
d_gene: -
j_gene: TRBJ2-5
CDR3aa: CATSRDLGHQETQYF
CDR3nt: TGTGCCACCAGCAGAGATCTGGGGCATCAAGAGACCCAGTACTTC

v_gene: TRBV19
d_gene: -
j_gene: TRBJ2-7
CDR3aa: CASRPAAGLNSYEQYF
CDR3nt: TGTGCCAGTAGGCCAGCCGCGGGACTCAACTCCTACGAGCAGTACTTC

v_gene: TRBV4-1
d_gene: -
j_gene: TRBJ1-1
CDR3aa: CASSQVLGANTEAFF
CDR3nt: TGCGCCAGCAGCCAAGTTTTAGGAGCGAACACTGAAGCTTTCTTT

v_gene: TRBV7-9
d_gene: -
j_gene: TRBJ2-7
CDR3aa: CASSHQPLQGRSYEQYF
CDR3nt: TGTGCCAGCAGCCACCAACCCTTACAGGGCAGGAGCTACGAGCAGTACTTC

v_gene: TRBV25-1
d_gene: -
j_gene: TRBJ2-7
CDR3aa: CASSEGGSREQYF
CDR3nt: TGTGCCAGCAGTGAAGGGGGGTCCCGCGAGCAGTACTTC

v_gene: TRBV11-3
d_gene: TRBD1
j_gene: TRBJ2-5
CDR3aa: CASSPGSTGGAMGETQYF
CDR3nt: TGTGCCAGCAGCCCAGGTAGCACAGGGGGCGCGATGGGAGAGACCCAGTACTTC

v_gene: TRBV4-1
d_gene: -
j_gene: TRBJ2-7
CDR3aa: CASSQDPTGITYEQYF
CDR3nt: TGCGCCAGCAGCCAAGACCCGACGGGAATTACCTACGAGCAGTACTTC

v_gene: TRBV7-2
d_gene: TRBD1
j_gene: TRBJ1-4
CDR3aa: CASSLWDRQNEKLFF
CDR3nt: TGTGCCAGCAGCTTATGGGACAGACAAAATGAAAAACTGTTTTTT

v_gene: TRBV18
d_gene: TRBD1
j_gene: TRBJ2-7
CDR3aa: CASSPRDSSYEQYF
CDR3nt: TGTGCCAGCTCACCGAGGGACAGTTCCTACGAGCAGTACTTC

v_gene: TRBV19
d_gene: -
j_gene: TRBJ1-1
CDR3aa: CASIEGGAVTEAFF
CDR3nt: TGTGCCAGTATTGAGGGCGGAGCAGTCACTGAAGCTTTCTTT

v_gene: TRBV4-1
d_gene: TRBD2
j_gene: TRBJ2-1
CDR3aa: CASSQEERDYNEQFF
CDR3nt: TGCGCCAGCAGCCAAGAGGAGCGGGACTACAATGAGCAGTTCTTC

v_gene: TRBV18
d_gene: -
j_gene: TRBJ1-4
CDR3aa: CASSPVQGVNEKLFF
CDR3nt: TGTGCCAGCTCACCGGTACAGGGCGTCAATGAAAAACTGTTTTTT

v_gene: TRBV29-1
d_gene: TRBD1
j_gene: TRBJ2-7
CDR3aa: CSVPRTGGGEQYF
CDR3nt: TGCAGCGTTCCTCGGACAGGGGGCGGCGAGCAGTACTTC

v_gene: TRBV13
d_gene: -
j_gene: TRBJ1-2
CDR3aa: CASSLRLRDYGYTF
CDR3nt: TGTGCCAGCAGCTTACGGTTGAGAGACTATGGCTACACCTTC

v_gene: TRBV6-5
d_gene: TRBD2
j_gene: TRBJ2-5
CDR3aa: CASSASGGYQETQYF
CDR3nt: TGTGCCAGCAGTGCTAGCGGGGGGTACCAAGAGACCCAGTACTTC

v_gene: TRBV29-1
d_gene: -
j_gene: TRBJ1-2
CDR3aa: CSAAGSDTQGGGYTF
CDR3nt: TGCAGCGCAGCGGGTAGTGACACGCAGGGTGGTGGCTACACCTTC

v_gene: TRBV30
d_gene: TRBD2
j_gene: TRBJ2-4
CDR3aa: CASQAGGAAKNIQYF
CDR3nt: TGTGCCTCCCAAGCGGGAGGGGCGGCCAAAAACATTCAGTACTTC

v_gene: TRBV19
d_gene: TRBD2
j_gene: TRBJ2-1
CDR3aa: CASSIGGLVYGNEQFF
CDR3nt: TGTGCCAGTAGTATTGGGGGACTAGTCTACGGTAATGAGCAGTTCTTC

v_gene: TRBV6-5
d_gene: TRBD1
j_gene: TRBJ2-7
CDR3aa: CASSEDRALYEQYF
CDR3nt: TGTGCCAGCAGTGAGGACAGGGCCCTCTACGAGCAGTACTTC

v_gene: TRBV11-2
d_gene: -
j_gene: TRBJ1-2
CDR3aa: CASSLVRSVSDYTF
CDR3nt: TGTGCCAGCAGCTTAGTCAGATCAGTTTCCGACTATACCTTC

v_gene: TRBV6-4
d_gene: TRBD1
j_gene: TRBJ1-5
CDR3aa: CASSEPSSTGASQPQHF
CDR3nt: TGTGCCAGCAGTGAGCCTTCCTCGACAGGGGCGAGTCAGCCCCAGCATTTT

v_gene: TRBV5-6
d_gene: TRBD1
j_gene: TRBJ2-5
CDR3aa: CASSLYDRVQTQYF
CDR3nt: TGTGCCAGCAGCTTGTATGACAGGGTGCAGACCCAGTACTTC

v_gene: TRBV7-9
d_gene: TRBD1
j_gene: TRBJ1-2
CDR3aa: CASTKPTGDGYTF
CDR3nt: TGTGCCAGCACCAAACCGACAGGGGACGGCTACACCTTC

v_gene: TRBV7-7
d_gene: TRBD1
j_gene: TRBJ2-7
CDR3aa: CASSLVQGAYEQYF
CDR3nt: TGTGCTAGCAGCTTAGTACAGGGGGCCTACGAGCAGTACTTC

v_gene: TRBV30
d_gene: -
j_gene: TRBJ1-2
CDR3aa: CAWSVMNADGYTF
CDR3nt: TGTGCCTGGAGTGTCATGAACGCAGATGGCTACACCTTC

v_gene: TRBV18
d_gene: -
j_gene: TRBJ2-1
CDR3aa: CASSPRHGFEQFF
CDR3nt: TGTGCCAGCTCACCACGACATGGGTTTGAGCAGTTCTTC

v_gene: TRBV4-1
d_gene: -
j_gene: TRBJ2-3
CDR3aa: CASSQGAFTDTQYF
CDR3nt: TGCGCCAGCAGCCAAGGAGCGTTCACAGATACGCAGTATTTT

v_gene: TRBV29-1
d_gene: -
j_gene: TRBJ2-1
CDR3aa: CSVGWRLNEQFF
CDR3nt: TGCAGCGTTGGATGGCGGCTAAATGAGCAGTTCTTC

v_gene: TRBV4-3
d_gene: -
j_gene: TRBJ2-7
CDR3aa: CASSQHSRWAGVYEQYF
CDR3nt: TGCGCCAGCAGCCAACACTCACGGTGGGCAGGGGTTTACGAGCAGTACTTC

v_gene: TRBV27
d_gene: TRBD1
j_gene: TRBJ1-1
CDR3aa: CASSYRGGNTEAFF
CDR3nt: TGTGCCAGCAGTTACAGGGGTGGGAACACTGAAGCTTTCTTT